A selection of T cell receptor beta chains follows, all from one sample in a study of cytomegalovirus exposure and HLA in healthy donors. Method: immunoSEQ multiplex PCR; TCRdb's copy keeps in-frame clones and lacks some. The data hold over 150,000 clones, with around 88% observed a single time. Sequencing input: PBMCs. These receptors were collected from a woman aged 25 to 39 in good health and CMV-seronegative. Both conserved end residues are part of each CDR3. For some rows the clone size is stated as once, few or many, or as a class when expanded; others skip it.

TRBV4-1,.,CASSHNPGQPRLEYEQYF
TRBV7-8,.,CASSPFSAGAFYNEQFF
TRBV28,.,CASSLGASGIGETQYF
TRBV18,.,CASSPIPGRTEAFF
TRBV6-1,.,CASSEQPQGEQFF
TRBV25-1,.,CASSDSSGRRYEQYF
TRBV25-1,.,CASRQTENTEAFF
TRBV7-3,once,CASSLEGGGSYEQYF
TRBV19,.,CASSSWDRGNQPQHF
TRBV30,.,CAWSAGTSVQETQYF
TRBV6-5,once,CASSRQGLGYGYTF
TRBV7-8,.,CASSLEEGSGNEQFF
TRBV27,.,CASSYETRGNTEAFF
TRBV29-1,.,CSVENGGRSTF
TRBV18,.,CASSPLPPGQGDEQYF
TRBV30,.,CAWSLLAGVADTQYF
TRBV30,.,CAWSGLKTVLADANYNEQFF
TRBV19,.,CASKFDRGSYEQYF
TRBV6-5,few,CASSWGGGNTIYF
TRBV6-6,.,CASRATTGYGYTF
TRBV9,.,CASSPALFRNEQFF
TRBV2,.,CASSELRGSSYEQYF
TRBV7-8,.,CASSSGHGEFTDTQYF
TRBV7-8,.,CASTPRAGAGSPLHF
TRBV25-1,.,CASSLLATTTGELFF
TRBV9,once,CASSVARVVGEHTDTQYF
TRBV7-8,.,CATRLARSYNEQFF
TRBV7-6,.,CASSSALGSYNSPLHF
TRBV19,.,CASSIGLSGVEETQYF
TRBV27,.,CASSPTASGSREQYF
TRBV28,.,CASRRGTGASYEQYF
TRBV21-1,.,CASSKRGEPQHF
TRBV5-1,.,CASSLGPGQRVYEQYF
TRBV7-2,once,CASTPGNSNQPQHF
TRBV28,.,CASSLARRSYNEQFF
TRBV5-6,.,CASSPTGGAVNEQYF
TRBV6-5,.,CASSRGQGYGYTF
TRBV19,.,CASSRADRDGGELFF
TRBV27,.,CASHAGGTEAFF
TRBV9,.,CASSRTTRQTKALGANVLTF
TRBV4-1,.,CASSQEGGLGITGELFF
TRBV27,.,CASSFRRQAPYEQYF
TRBV2,.,CASSATGTGRFEQYF
TRBV5-1,.,CASSYLTSGGDQFF
TRBV27,once,CASSLILAGGTYEQYF
TRBV18,.,CASSRGGNTEAFF